These T cell receptor beta chains were read from a single sample in a study of blood T cell repertoires in COVID-19. Produced via immunoSEQ multiplex PCR; TCRdb's table is partial and in-frame only. The sample lists roughly 500,000 clones, 80% to 90% occurring once. Sequenced material: peripheral blood. The receptor set was obtained from a human donor in a cohort sampled during active COVID-19. Each CDR3 is given with its conserved first and last residue. The D gene is left open where the match is weak. Where a row states a size, it is once, few, many or the class of an expanded clone; other rows omit it.

CDR3: CASSLGLAEGNIQYF
DNA: TGCGCCAGCAGCTTGGGACTAGCGGAGGGAAACATTCAGTACTTC
size: .
J: TRBJ2-4
V: TRBV5-1
D: TRBD2

CDR3: CASSVGAGLDTGELFF
DNA: TGTGCCAGCAGCGTAGGGGCGGGACTAGACACCGGGGAGCTGTTTTTT
size: once
J: TRBJ2-2
V: TRBV9
D: TRBD2

CDR3: CASSLPTGGNYGYTF
DNA: TGTGCCAGCAGCTTACCTACAGGGGGCAACTATGGCTACACCTTC
size: .
J: TRBJ1-2
V: TRBV7-2
D: TRBD1

CDR3: CASSWGYRGRRLTLHF
DNA: TGTGCCAGCAGCTGGGGCTACAGGGGGCGCCGCTTGACCCTCCACTTT
size: .
J: TRBJ1-6
V: TRBV3-1/TRBV3-2
D: TRBD1

CDR3: CATSSRGAGGDLNEQFF
DNA: TGTGCCACCAGTTCACGCGGGGCCGGCGGGGACCTTAATGAGCAGTTCTTC
size: once
J: TRBJ2-1
V: TRBV24-1
D: .

CDR3: CASSNKDRASSGNTIYF
DNA: TGCGCCAGCAGCAACAAGGACAGGGCGTCCTCTGGAAACACCATATATTTT
size: .
J: TRBJ1-3
V: TRBV5-1
D: TRBD1

CDR3: CASSQQGWGYTF
DNA: TGTGCCAGCAGTCAACAGGGTTGGGGCTACACCTTC
size: .
J: TRBJ1-2
V: TRBV27
D: .

CDR3: CASSQGQAEQETQYF
DNA: TGTGCCAGCAGCCAAGGACAGGCGGAGCAAGAGACCCAGTACTTC
size: .
J: TRBJ2-5
V: TRBV14
D: .

CDR3: CASSPPSGRRTDTQYF
DNA: TGTGCCAGTAGTCCGCCTAGCGGGAGGCGCACAGATACGCAGTATTTT
size: .
J: TRBJ2-3
V: TRBV19
D: TRBD2

CDR3: CASSVEGTAGNTIYF
DNA: TGTGCCAGCAGCGTAGAGGGGACAGCCGGAAACACCATATATTTT
size: .
J: TRBJ1-3
V: TRBV9
D: TRBD1

CDR3: CASSLLGYQGVPTEAFF
DNA: TGTGCCAGCAGTTTATTGGGTTATCAGGGGGTCCCCACTGAAGCTTTCTTT
size: .
J: TRBJ1-1
V: TRBV27
D: TRBD1

CDR3: CATSRGGQETQYF
DNA: TGTGCCACCAGTAGGGGCGGACAGGAGACCCAGTACTTC
size: .
J: TRBJ2-5
V: TRBV24-1
D: .

CDR3: CASSLGHGVTGELFF
DNA: TGTGCCAGCAGCTTAGGACATGGGGTGACCGGGGAGCTGTTTTTT
size: few
J: TRBJ2-2
V: TRBV5-8
D: .

CDR3: CASSPISRGLGTEAFF
DNA: TGTGCCAGCAGCCCGATCTCCAGGGGGCTGGGGACTGAAGCTTTCTTT
size: .
J: TRBJ1-1
V: TRBV13
D: TRBD1

CDR3: CASRYSGTYEQYF
DNA: TGTGCCAGCAGATATAGCGGGACCTACGAGCAGTACTTC
size: .
J: TRBJ2-7
V: TRBV7-2
D: TRBD2

CDR3: CASSRGTSGTSTDTQYF
DNA: TGTGCCAGCAGCCGGGGGACTAGCGGGACTAGCACAGATACGCAGTATTTT
size: .
J: TRBJ2-3
V: TRBV11-3
D: TRBD2

CDR3: CASSLGDSNAYEQYF
DNA: TGTGCCAGCAGCTTAGGGGACTCCAACGCTTACGAGCAGTACTTC
size: .
J: TRBJ2-7
V: TRBV7-2
D: .

CDR3: CASSLAGGTNTGELFF
DNA: TGCGCCAGCAGCTTGGCGGGCGGGACGAACACCGGGGAGCTGTTTTTT
size: .
J: TRBJ2-2
V: TRBV5-1
D: .

CDR3: CASSYKGTGGRGYTF
DNA: TGTGCCAGCAGTTACAAGGGGACAGGGGGACGGGGCTACACCTTC
size: .
J: TRBJ1-2
V: TRBV6-2/TRBV6-3
D: TRBD1

CDR3: CASSLAGGNTEAFF
DNA: TGCGCCAGCAGCTTGGCCGGAGGGAACACTGAAGCTTTCTTT
size: .
J: TRBJ1-1
V: TRBV5-1
D: .

CDR3: CASSEVRMASGMGKNIQYF
DNA: TGCGCCAGCAGTGAGGTGAGAATGGCTAGCGGGATGGGCAAAAACATTCAGTACTTC
size: .
J: TRBJ2-4
V: TRBV10-1
D: TRBD2

CDR3: CASSRLAGNEQFF
DNA: TGTGCCAGCAGTAGACTAGCCGGGAATGAGCAGTTCTTC
size: .
J: TRBJ2-1
V: TRBV6-5
D: TRBD2

CDR3: CASSPGRETQYF
DNA: TGCGCCAGCAGCCCGGGGAGGGAGACCCAGTACTTC
size: .
J: TRBJ2-5
V: TRBV5-1
D: .

CDR3: CASMRDLTDTQYF
DNA: TGTGCCAGCATGCGGGACCTCACAGATACGCAGTATTTT
size: .
J: TRBJ2-3
V: TRBV6-5
D: .

CDR3: CASSLNYGYTF
DNA: TGTGCCAGCAGCCTAAACTATGGCTACACCTTC
size: few
J: TRBJ1-2
V: TRBV28
D: .

CDR3: CASSPSGGRGSGELFF
DNA: TGTGCCAGCAGCCCTAGTGGAGGGAGGGGGTCCGGGGAGCTGTTTTTT
size: .
J: TRBJ2-2
V: TRBV9
D: .